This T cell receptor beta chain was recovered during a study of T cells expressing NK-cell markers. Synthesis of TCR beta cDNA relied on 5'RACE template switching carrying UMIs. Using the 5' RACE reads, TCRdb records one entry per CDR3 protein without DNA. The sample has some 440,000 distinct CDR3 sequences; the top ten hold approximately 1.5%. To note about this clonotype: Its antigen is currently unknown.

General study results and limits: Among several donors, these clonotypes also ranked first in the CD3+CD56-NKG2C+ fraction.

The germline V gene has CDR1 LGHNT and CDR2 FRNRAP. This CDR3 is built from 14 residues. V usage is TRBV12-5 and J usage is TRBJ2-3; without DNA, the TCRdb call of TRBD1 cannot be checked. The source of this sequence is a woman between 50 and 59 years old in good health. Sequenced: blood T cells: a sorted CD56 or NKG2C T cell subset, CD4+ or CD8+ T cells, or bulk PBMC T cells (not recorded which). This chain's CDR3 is CASLGRRTVDTQYF.